The 30 T cell receptor beta chains reported below all come from one sample, sequenced in a study of OX40 agonist ivuxolimab in advanced cancers. TCRdb's copy holds only in-frame clones and misses some; the assay was immunoSEQ multiplex PCR. The sample has over 15,000 clones, around nine tenths seen once. The sample here was CD4+ or CD8+ T cells sorted from blood, taken in a trial of the OX40 agonist ivuxolimab. These receptors were obtained from an adult with an advanced solid tumor such as melanoma, head and neck, liver or kidney cancer.

The rearrangement uses TRBV10-3 and TRBJ1-2; 12 positions agree with TRBD1. The germline V gene encodes CDR1 ENHRY and CDR2 SYGVKD. The V segment lost 3 bases and the J segment 3 bases; nucleotides outside the gene matches: 5. The CDR3 spans 16 residues. CDR3 nucleotides: TGTGCCATCAGTGACGGGGACAGGGGGCTCGACTATGGCTACACCTTC. Translated: CAISDGDRGLDYGYTF.

The chain combines TRBV9 with TRBJ1-5; D is unresolved. The CDR3 runs 14 residues. With 0 bases removed from V and 1 base from J, the gap between germline ends came to 5 bases. Germline V gene sequence: CDR1 SGDLS, CDR2 YYNGEE. CDR3 sequence (DNA): TGTGCCAGCAGCGTAGGTGGCAGCAATCAGCCCCAGCATTTT. As protein: CASSVGGSNQPQHF. Drawing the rest from reference TRBV9 and TRBJ1-5, the complete variable domain is DSGVTQTPKHLITATGQRVTLRCSPRSGDLSVYWYQQSLDQGLQFLIQYYNGEERAKGNILERFSAQQFPDLHSELNLSSLELGDSALYFCASSVGGSNQPQHFGDGTRLSIL.

The chain joins TRBV30 to TRBJ2-1, with D uncertain. This CDR3 is built from 13 residues. In germline, CDR1 is GTSNPN, CDR2 SVGIG (reference sequence). Trimming cost V 0 bases and J 5 bases, with 8 bases left between them. Here the CDR3 reads CAWSVGINNEQFF. The CDR3 coding sequence is TGTGCCTGGAGTGTAGGGATTAACAATGAGCAGTTCTTC.

The rearrangement joins TRBV5-4 to TRBJ2-5; D ambiguous. CDR1 and CDR2 from the germline V gene are SGHNT and YYREEE (reference sequence). This CDR3 has 14 amino acids. With 2 bases removed from V and 2 bases from J, the gap between germline ends came to 10 bases. CDR3 protein: CASSLRLEQETQYF. CDR3 bases: TGTGCCAGCAGCTTAAGGCTGGAACAAGAGACCCAGTACTTC.

The table lists this clone with a count of one. The CDR3 region is CASSRDINQPQHF. CDR3 sequence (DNA): TGTGCCAGCAGCCGGGATATCAATCAGCCCCAGCATTTT. This sequence joins TRBV7-6 and TRBJ1-5; D is unresolved. The germline CDR1 and CDR2 sequences are SGHVS and FNYEAQ. V dropped 5 bases and J dropped 3 bases, with 8 bases sitting between them. The CDR3 totals 13 residues. The whole variable domain, filled in from reference TRBV7-6 and TRBJ1-5, reads GAGVSQSPRYKVTKRGQDVALRCDPISGHVSLYWYRQALGQGPEFLTYFNYEAQQDKSGLPNDRFSAERPEGSISTLTIQRTEQRDSAMYRCASSRDINQPQHFGDGTRLSIL.

This clone has only a few counts. The gene calls are TRBV2 and TRBJ2-7, with 7 bases matching TRBD1. V was clipped by 6 bases and J by 0 bases; unmatched bases: 8. The CDR3 has 15 residues. The germline CDR1 and CDR2 sequences are SNHLY and FYNNEI. The CDR3 is CASSLEGQSSYEQYF. For the CDR3, the DNA is TGTGCCAGCAGCTTAGAGGGACAGAGCTCCTACGAGCAGTACTTC.

This clone appeared a single time. The chain carries TRBV7-9 and TRBJ2-2; D gene uncertain. Germline CDR1 is SEHNR and CDR2 is FQNEAQ (reference sequence). This CDR3 is 13 amino acids long. Trimming removed 5 bases from V and 6 bases from J, with 10 bases in between. In DNA form, the CDR3 reads TGTGCCAGCAGCCCCACTCCCCCCGGGGAGCTGTTTTTT. Protein product: CASSPTPPGELFF.

This chain links TRBV25-1 with TRBJ2-7; weak D call: TRBD1 (6 bases). The germline V gene has CDR1 MGHDK and CDR2 SYGVNS. The CDR3 is made up of 14 amino acids. Between the trimmed V and J ends, which lost 4 bases and 2 bases, there was a span of 12 bases. CDR3 nucleotides: TGTGCCAGCAGTGCCTGGACAGACACCTACGAGCAGTACTTC. Translation: CASSAWTDTYEQYF.

The genes are TRBV18 and TRBJ2-7; no firm D call. The CDR3 sequence is 10 residues long. Looked up from germline, CDR1 is KGHSH and CDR2 is LQKENI. Trimming stripped 6 bases from V and 6 bases from J, with 6 bases between. The CDR3 spells CASSPREQYF. In DNA form, the CDR3 reads TGTGCCAGCTCCCCCCGCGAGCAGTACTTC.

The chain joins TRBV12-5 to TRBJ2-1; 7 positions agree with TRBD2. The CDR3 sequence is 16 residues long. V lost 0 bases, J lost 4 bases, and 6 bases stayed unmatched. Germline CDR1 LGHNT, CDR2 FRNRAP. The DNA of the CDR3 is TGTGCTAGTGGTTTGGTACTGGGACTACCGTACAATGAGCAGTTCTTC. Its protein is CASGLVLGLPYNEQFF.

The genes are TRBV6-5 and TRBJ2-2; 7 positions agree with TRBD1. This CDR3 spans 13 amino acids. Germline CDR1 MNHEY, CDR2 SVGAGI. Trimming cost V 7 bases and J 5 bases; bases outside gene matches: 4. CDR3 sequence: CASTAQGTGELFF. Here the CDR3 DNA reads TGTGCCAGCACTGCACAGGGGACCGGGGAGCTGTTTTTT.

This chain joins TRBV11-2 and TRBJ2-7; a possible D gene is TRBD1 (5 bases). V shed 4 bases and J shed 1 base, with 11 bases lying between them. The CDR3 is made up of 14 amino acids. Germline CDR1 SGHAT, CDR2 FQNNGV. The CDR3 nucleotides are TGTGCCAGCAGCTCCCAGGGCTGGTCCTACGAGCAGTACTTC. Its protein product is CASSSQGWSYEQYF.

The chain links TRBV9 to TRBJ2-2; D is uncertain. Between the trimmed V and J ends, which lost 3 bases and 0 bases, there was a span of 12 bases. The CDR3 has 16 amino acids. Germline CDR1 is SGDLS and CDR2 is YYNGEE. CDR3 sequence: CASSAADFANTGELFF. CDR3 nucleotides: TGTGCCAGCAGCGCCGCCGACTTCGCGAACACCGGGGAGCTGTTTTTT.

The CDR3 DNA follows: TGTGCCAGCAGCCCTCGGACAGGGGGATTTGGAAACACCATATATTTT. Protein product: CASSPRTGGFGNTIYF. The V call is TRBV14, the J call TRBJ1-3, with 10 bases that match TRBD1. J was trimmed by 3 bases and V by 4 bases; bases with no gene match: 6. This CDR3 is built from 16 residues. The germline gives CDR1 SGHDN, CDR2 FVKESK. Filled out from reference TRBV14 and TRBJ1-3, the complete variable domain reads EAGVTQFPSHSVIEKGQTVTLRCDPISGHDNLYWYRRVMGKEIKFLLHFVKESKQDESGMPNNRFLAERTGGTYSTLKVQPAELEDSGVYFCASSPRTGGFGNTIYFGEGSWLTVV.

Only one count was recorded for this clone. DNA of the CDR3: TGTGCCAGTAGTACCTCCGGCGGGAGTATAAACGAGCAGTACTTC. Residues: CASSTSGGSINEQYF. V gene TRBV19 combines with J gene TRBJ2-7, with 7 bases lining up with TRBD2. The germline V gene has CDR1 LNHDA and CDR2 SQIVND (reference sequence). The CDR3 runs 15 residues. Trimming took 4 bases from V and 5 from J; bases not matched to a gene: 11. Variable domain in full (rest from reference TRBV19 and TRBJ2-7): DGGITQSPKYLFRKEGQNVTLSCEQNLNHDAMYWYRQDPGQGLRLIYYSQIVNDFQKGDIAEGYSVSREKKESFPLTVTSAQKNPTAFYLCASSTSGGSINEQYFGPGTRLTVT.

The chain combines TRBV27 with TRBJ2-4; 7 nucleotides align to TRBD2. Germline loops: CDR1 MNHEY, CDR2 SMNVEV (reference sequence). The CDR3 covers 16 residues. Trimming removed 3 bases from V and 0 bases from J; junction bases left unmatched: 5. DNA for the CDR3: TGTGCCAGCAGTTTCGGACTAGGCGGAGCCAAAAACATTCAGTACTTC. It is translated as CASSFGLGGAKNIQYF.

The chain employs TRBV6-6 and TRBJ2-7; perhaps TRBD2 as D (6 bases). The V gene's germline CDR1 is MNHNY and CDR2 SVGAGI (reference sequence). V gave up 6 bases and J gave up 2 bases, with 14 bases separating them. The CDR3 consists of 14 residues. The DNA for the CDR3 is TGTGCCAGCAGCCGGCGGGACTTCGCCTACGAGCAGTACTTC. It yields the protein CASSRRDFAYEQYF.

Comments on this clone: A read error may be the cause here, since a much bigger clone is one base away. Other nucleotide sequences in the sample specify the same CDR3. J is TRBJ1-2 and V is TRBV7-2; possible D gene TRBD1, 5 bases. The CDR3 consists of 13 residues. Germline CDR1 SGHTA, CDR2 FQGNSA. CDR3 coding DNA: TGTGCCAGCCAATTAGTAGGGGCCTATGGCTATACCTTC. Translation gives CASQLVGAYGYTF. The complete variable domain, with remaining parts taken from reference TRBV7-2 and TRBJ1-2, reads GAGVSQSPSNKVTEKGKDVELRCDPISGHTALYWYRQSLGQGLEFLIYFQGNSAPDKSGLPSDRFSAERTGGSVSTLTIQRTQQEDSAVYLCASQLVGAYGYTFGSGTRLTVV.

This rearrangement joins TRBV11-1 to TRBJ2-7, with D perhaps being TRBD1 or TRBD2 (5 bases each). CDR1 and CDR2 (germline): SGHAT, FQDESV (reference sequence). The CDR3 has 15 residues. Trimming pared 5 bases from V and 2 bases from J, leaving 16 bases between. The DNA of the CDR3 is TGTGCCAGCAGCCGTCGGGGCGGATACCCCTACGAGCAGTACTTC. This encodes CASSRRGGYPYEQYF.

As for this clone: A much bigger clone sits one base away, suggesting this may be a read error. Within the sample, other DNA sequences also encode this same CDR3. The chain has TRBV11-3 and TRBJ2-7; 9 bases match TRBD1. The V segment lost 5 bases and the J segment 3 bases; nucleotides outside the gene matches: 2. CDR3 length equals 13 residues. Germline CDR1 reads SGHNT; CDR2 reads YENEEA. The CDR3 DNA reads as TGTGCCAGCAGCCCGGGACAGGGCTACGAGCAGTACTTC. This sequence encodes CASSPGQGYEQYF.

The genes are TRBV4-1 and TRBJ2-7, with TRBD2 matching 12 bases. V lost 1 base, J lost 3 bases, and 1 base stayed unmatched. CDR1 MGHRA and CDR2 YSYEKL come from the germline V gene. The CDR3 consists of 15 residues. CDR3 residues: CASSQALAGGYEQYF. The CDR3 DNA follows: TGCGCCAGCAGCCAAGCACTAGCGGGAGGCTACGAGCAGTACTTC.

The gene calls are TRBV6-5 and TRBJ2-7; 11 bases line up with TRBD2. After removal of 7 bases from V and 2 bases from J, the junction contained 7 bases not matched to a gene. The CDR3 has 15 amino acids. CDR1 is MNHEY and CDR2 is SVGAGI in the germline V gene. The CDR3 region has the DNA TGTGCCAGCACCCAACTAGCGGGGGCCGCCTACGAGCAGTACTTC. Translation: CASTQLAGAAYEQYF.

The chain combines TRBV9 with TRBJ2-5; the match to TRBD1 covers 7 bases. Germline values: CDR1 SGDLS, CDR2 YYNGEE. J was trimmed by 5 bases and V by 3 bases; bases with no gene match: 7. CDR3 length equals 14 residues. CDR3 amino acids: CASSATGTTETQYF. The CDR3 nucleotides read TGTGCCAGCAGCGCGACAGGGACAACGGAGACCCAGTACTTC.

J is TRBJ2-5 and V is TRBV27; the match to TRBD2 covers 7 bases. CDR1 and CDR2 from the germline V gene are MNHEY and SMNVEV (reference sequence). Trimming at V came to 7 bases and at J to 5 bases, leaving 16 bases not matched to a gene. The CDR3 has 16 residues. CDR3 protein: CASTPRWREGRETQYF. The CDR3 DNA reads as TGTGCCAGCACTCCACGGTGGAGGGAGGGCCGGGAGACCCAGTACTTC.

V is TRBV5-1 and J is TRBJ2-1; D remains unclear. With 0 bases removed from V and 3 bases from J, the gap between germline ends came to 4 bases. This CDR3 is 13 amino acids long. The germline V gene encodes CDR1 SGHRS and CDR2 YFSETQ. The CDR3 is CASSLESYNEQFF. Here the CDR3 DNA reads TGCGCCAGCAGCTTGGAGAGCTACAATGAGCAGTTCTTC.

The chain joins TRBV27 to TRBJ2-3, with 11 bases matching TRBD2. The J segment lost 6 bases and the V segment lost 5 bases, leaving 10 bases of the junction unmatched. The germline CDR1 and CDR2 sequences are MNHEY and SMNVEV (reference sequence). The CDR3 totals 16 residues. The DNA of the CDR3 is TGTGCCAGCAGTCCGGGGACTAGCGGTAGCAGGGATACGCAGTATTTT. It translates to CASSPGTSGSRDTQYF.

The chain has TRBV27 and TRBJ2-3, with D perhaps matching TRBD1 (6 bases). The V end lost 4 bases, the J end lost 4 bases, and 15 bases lay between the germline ends. The germline gives CDR1 MNHEY, CDR2 SMNVEV (reference sequence). The CDR3 is 15 amino acids. The CDR3 bases are TGTGCCAGCAGTTCATTCCAGGGGCTAGCAGATACGCAGTATTTT. Translating gives CASSSFQGLADTQYF.

Here the CDR3 DNA reads TGTGCCAGCAGCCAAGAAGGACCAACAACGTCCTACGAGCAGTACTTC. It is translated as CASSQEGPTTSYEQYF. The chain is built from TRBV4-2 and TRBJ2-7; D call uncertain. This CDR3 is built from 16 residues. V was shortened by 0 bases and J by 1 base, with 13 bases between the two germline ends. CDR1 LGHNA and CDR2 YNFKEQ come from the germline V gene.

The rearrangement joins TRBV8-2 to TRBJ1-2. TRBV8-2 is a listed pseudogene. This CDR3 has 15 residues. CDR3 in amino acids: CGTSFRIRKTYGYTF. The CDR3, as DNA: TGTGGCACAAGTTTTAGGATACGAAAGACCTATGGCTACACCTTC.

The chain combines TRBV10-3 with TRBJ2-1; 7 nucleotides line up with TRBD2. CDR1 and CDR2 from the germline V gene are ENHRY and SYGVKD. There are 16 residues in the CDR3. V shed 4 bases, J shed 3 bases, and the junction held 9 bases outside the gene matches. The CDR3 DNA is TGTGCCATCAGTGGGTGGGCTAGCGGAGTCTACAATGAGCAGTTCTTC. The encoded protein is CAISGWASGVYNEQFF.